The present T cell receptor beta chain was sequenced within a study of shared clonotypes between healthy human individuals. There were only Caucasian adults among the donors, and all lived in Nashville, Tennessee. Per the germline V gene, CDR1 is GTSNPN and CDR2 is SVGIG (reference sequence). This CDR3 contains 15 residues. The V and J ends lost 3 bases and 1 base, in that order; junction bases with no gene match: 3. Whole-study results and caveats: Sharing across four donors was highest in naive CD4 (approximately 5%) and lowest in memory CD8 (0.4%).

As for this clone: The antigen is not known.

Clones were read by immunoSEQ multiplex PCR, and TCRdb kept only the in-frame ones, dropping some. The sample includes hundreds of thousands of clones, approximately 74% of them seen just once. The clonotype was recovered from a woman in her thirties in good health. The sample was memory CD4+ T cells sorted from blood. The subset here: CD45RA-negative fraction. The genes are TRBV30 and TRBJ2-6; 7 nucleotides line up with TRBD2. The DNA of the CDR3 is TGTGCCTGGAGCGGGGGGTTGTCTGGGGCCAACGTCCTGACTTTC. As protein: CAWSGGLSGANVLTF.